The present TCR beta chain was sequenced within a study of memory CD4+ T cells and cytomegalovirus serostatus. Study-wide background: This sample comes from healthy Belgian adults, under 10 CMV seropositive, roughly 22 seronegative. Study results and caveats: CMV serostatus prediction reached median AUC roughly 0.95, or 0.91 with US-trained model.

Assay used: immunoSEQ multiplex PCR; TCRdb lists only in-frame clones, some missing. Altogether tens of thousands of clones are present, about three quarters being singletons, with the ten largest covering approximately 0.6%. CDR3 length: 14 residues. The germline gives CDR1 MNHNS, CDR2 SASEGT. The J segment lost 0 bases and the V segment lost 6 bases, leaving 3 bases of the junction unmatched. As concerns this clone: Antigen: not known.

Single viable CD3+CD4+CD8-CD45RO+ cells were sorted as the memory CD4+ T cells. Serostatus was set by detecting CMV pp150, pp28, p38, p52 IgG. After thawing, CD4+ T cells were positively selected. The receptor was derived from an adult in good health and CMV-seronegative. The sequenced material came from memory CD4+ T cells from blood. The genes are TRBV6-1 and TRBJ2-3, with 7 positions matching TRBD1. Here the CDR3 DNA reads TGTGCCAGCAGAAACAGGGGTAGCACAGATACGCAGTATTTT. Translation gives CASRNRGSTDTQYF.